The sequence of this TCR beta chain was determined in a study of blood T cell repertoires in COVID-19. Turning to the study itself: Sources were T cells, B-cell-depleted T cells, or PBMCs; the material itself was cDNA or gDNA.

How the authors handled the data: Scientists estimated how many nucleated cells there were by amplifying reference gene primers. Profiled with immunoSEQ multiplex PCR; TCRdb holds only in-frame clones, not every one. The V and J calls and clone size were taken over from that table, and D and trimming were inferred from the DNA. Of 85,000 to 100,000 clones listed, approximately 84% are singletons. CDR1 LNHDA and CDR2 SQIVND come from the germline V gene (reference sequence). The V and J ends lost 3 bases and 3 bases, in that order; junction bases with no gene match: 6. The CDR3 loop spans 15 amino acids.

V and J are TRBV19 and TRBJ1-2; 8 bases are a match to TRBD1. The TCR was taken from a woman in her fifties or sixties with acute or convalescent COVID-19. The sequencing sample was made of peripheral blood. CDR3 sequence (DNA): TGTGCCAGTAGTATTTGGGCAGGGGGCGACTATGGCTACACCTTC. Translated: CASSIWAGGDYGYTF.